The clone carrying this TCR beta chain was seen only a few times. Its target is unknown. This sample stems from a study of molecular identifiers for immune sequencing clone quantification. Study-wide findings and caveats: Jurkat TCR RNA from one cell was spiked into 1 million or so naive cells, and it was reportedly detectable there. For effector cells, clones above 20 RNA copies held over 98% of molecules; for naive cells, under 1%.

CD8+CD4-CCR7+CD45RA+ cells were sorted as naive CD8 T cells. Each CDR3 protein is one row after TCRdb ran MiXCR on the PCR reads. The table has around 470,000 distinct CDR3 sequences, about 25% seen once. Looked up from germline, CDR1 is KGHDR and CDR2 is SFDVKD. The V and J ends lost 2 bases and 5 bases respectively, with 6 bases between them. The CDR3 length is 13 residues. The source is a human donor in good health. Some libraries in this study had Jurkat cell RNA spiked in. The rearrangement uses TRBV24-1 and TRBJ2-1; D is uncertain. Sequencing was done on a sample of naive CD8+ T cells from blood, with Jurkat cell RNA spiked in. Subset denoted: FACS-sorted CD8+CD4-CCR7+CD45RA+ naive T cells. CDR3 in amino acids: CATSDSEDNEQFF. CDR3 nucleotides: TGTGCCACCAGTGATTCAGAAGACAATGAGCAGTTCTTC.